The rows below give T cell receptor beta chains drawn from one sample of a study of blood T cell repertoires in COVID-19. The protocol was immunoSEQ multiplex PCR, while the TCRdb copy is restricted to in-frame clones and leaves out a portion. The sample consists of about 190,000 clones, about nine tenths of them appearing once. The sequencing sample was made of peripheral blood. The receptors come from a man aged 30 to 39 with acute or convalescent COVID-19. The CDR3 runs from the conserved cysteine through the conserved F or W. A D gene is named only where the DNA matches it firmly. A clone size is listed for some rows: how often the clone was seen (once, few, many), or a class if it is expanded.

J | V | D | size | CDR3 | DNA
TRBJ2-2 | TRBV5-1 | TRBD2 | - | CASSLVAGGNTGELFF | TGCGCCAGCAGCTTGGTTGCGGGGGGTAACACCGGGGAGCTGTTTTTT
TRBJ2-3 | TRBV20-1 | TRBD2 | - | CSASRRGSVDTQYF | TGCAGTGCTAGTCGGCGCGGGAGCGTAGATACGCAGTATTTT
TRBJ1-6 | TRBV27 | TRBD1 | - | CASSPRQGLSSYNSPLHF | TGTGCCAGCAGTCCCCGACAGGGGTTAAGCTCCTATAATTCACCCCTCCACTTT
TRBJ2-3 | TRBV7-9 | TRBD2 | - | CASRGTSGGPDTQYF | TGTGCCAGCAGAGGGACTAGCGGGGGCCCAGATACGCAGTATTTT
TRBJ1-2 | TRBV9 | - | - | CASSLRTEANYGYTF | TGTGCCAGCAGCCTTAGGACAGAAGCTAACTATGGCTACACCTTC
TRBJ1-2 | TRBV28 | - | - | CASSFGSGDYGYTF | TGTGCCAGCAGTTTTGGGTCAGGGGACTATGGCTACACCTTC
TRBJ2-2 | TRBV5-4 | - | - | CASSHSRQIPTGELFF | TGTGCCAGCAGCCACAGCCGACAGATTCCCACCGGGGAGCTGTTTTTT
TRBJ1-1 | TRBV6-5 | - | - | CATAGHTEAFF | TGTGCCACCGCTGGGCACACTGAAGCTTTCTTT
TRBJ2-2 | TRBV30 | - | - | CAWSVAYSSRELFF | TGTGCCTGGAGTGTAGCGTACTCCTCAAGGGAGCTGTTTTTT
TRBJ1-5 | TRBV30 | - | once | CAAGGGNQPQHF | TGTGCCGCGGGCGGGGGGAATCAGCCCCAGCATTTT
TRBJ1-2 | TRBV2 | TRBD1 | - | CASSLSGGSTNYGYTF | TGTGCCAGCAGTCTGTCAGGGGGATCAACTAACTATGGCTACACCTTC
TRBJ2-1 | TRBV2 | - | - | CASLPGLNLNEQFF | TGTGCCAGCTTGCCGGGACTTAACCTCAATGAGCAGTTCTTC
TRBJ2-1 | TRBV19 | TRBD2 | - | CASSLLDPRGSSYNEQFF | TGTGCCAGTAGCCTTTTGGACCCGCGGGGGAGCTCCTACAATGAGCAGTTCTTC
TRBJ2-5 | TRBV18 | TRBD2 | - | CASSPRLQASGYGETQYF | TGTGCCAGCTCACCGCGGTTACAGGCTAGCGGGTACGGGGAGACCCAGTACTTC
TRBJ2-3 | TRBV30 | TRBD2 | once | CARTSGFTDTQYF | TGTGCCCGGACTAGCGGATTCACAGATACGCAGTATTTT
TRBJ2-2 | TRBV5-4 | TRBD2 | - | CASSLKRTSGDTGELFF | TGTGCCAGCAGCTTGAAAAGGACTAGCGGGGACACCGGGGAGCTGTTTTTT
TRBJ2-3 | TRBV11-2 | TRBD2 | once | CASSPGLSTDTQYF | TGTGCCAGCAGCCCGGGACTATCCACAGATACGCAGTATTTT
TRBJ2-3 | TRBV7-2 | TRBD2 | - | CASSYGGGSDTQYF | TGTGCCAGCAGCTACGGTGGCGGGAGTGATACGCAGTATTTT